The clone carrying this TCR beta chain occurred a few times. Its antigen is undetermined. This entry comes from a study of cytomegalovirus exposure and HLA in healthy donors. Study-wide results and caveats: The later analysis indicated that the majority of CMV-associated TCR beta chains appeared HLA-restricted. In a later analysis, several top co-occurrence clusters appeared linked to parvovirus B19, influenza, CMV and Epstein-Barr virus. Reported results showed that the classifier diagnosed cytomegalovirus status with high specificity and sensitivity. The sole available immune exposure information was CMV serostatus.

Looked up from germline, CDR1 is SGHDT and CDR2 is YYEEEE. The CDR3 consists of 14 residues. V was pared by 4 bases and J by 10 bases, with 18 bases between. Amplification used 60 Vbeta primers and 13 Jbeta primers. The data were produced by immunoSEQ multiplex PCR, yet TCRdb's version contains in-frame clones alone and is incomplete. The table records 100,000 to 150,000 clones, about four fifths of them present only once. The sequencing sample was made of PBMCs. This TCR was recovered from a male donor in good health and CMV-seronegative. The chain joins TRBV5-6 to TRBJ1-5; the D gene is possibly TRBD1 (5 bases). The DNA for the CDR3 is TGTGCCAGCAGCCCCTTGGGGGGGAAGAAACCCCAGCATTTT. Protein: CASSPLGGKKPQHF.